Described below is a single T cell receptor (beta chain) sequence and its context. Its antigen remains unknown. This record comes from a study of OX40 agonist ivuxolimab in advanced cancers. Study context: Participants, 80% to 90% male, averaged about 56 years of age, ranging from about 23 to 90. Study-wide results and caveats: There were, on average, more expanded clones in CD8+ T cells than in CD4+.

Germline V gene lookup returns CDR1 GTSNPN and CDR2 SVGIG (reference sequence). The CDR3 is made up of 12 amino acids. The ends were cut back, 3 bases at V and 1 base at J, with 4 bases in the middle. Here immunoSEQ multiplex PCR was the method, and the copy in TCRdb shows in-frame clones only, minus some. The sample holds 75,000 or so clones, 84% seen once. Sequenced here: CD4+ or CD8+ T cells sorted from blood, sampled in a trial of the OX40 agonist ivuxolimab. The TCR comes from an adult with an advanced solid tumor such as melanoma, head and neck, liver or kidney cancer. The chain couples TRBV30 to TRBJ2-1; D ambiguous. This CDR3 is CAWRESYNEQFF. CDR3 bases: TGTGCCTGGAGGGAGTCCTACAATGAGCAGTTCTTC.